This T cell receptor beta chain was recorded in a study of metastatic and nonmetastatic thyroid tumors. Trimming pared 0 bases from V and 0 bases from J, leaving 6 bases between. CDR1 MNHNS and CDR2 SASEGT come from the germline V gene. The CDR3 sequence is 15 residues long. Through MiXCR, TCRdb re-clonotyped the PCR reads. The top ten clones hold roughly 13% of a sample with some 15,000 clones, roughly a third of them seen once. All patients were untreated before thyroid surgery. By share, this clone counts as medium-sized. What was sequenced was tumor tissue. The source of this sequence is a male donor with papillary thyroid cancer or a benign thyroid nodule (not recorded which). Some clones in this sample may be carry-over from other donors' samples. V usage is TRBV6-1 and J usage is TRBJ1-3; the D is unclear. CDR3 region: CASSEASASGNTIYF. CDR3 nucleotides: TGTGCCAGCAGTGAAGCATCGGCCTCTGGAAACACCATATATTTT.